Each of the 21 T cell receptor beta chains below was sequenced from the same sample in a study of cytotoxic CD8 clonotypes in ibrutinib-treated CLL. The protocol was immunoSEQ multiplex PCR, while the TCRdb copy is restricted to in-frame clones and leaves out a portion. The top ten clones hold under 45% of a sample with over 95,000 clones, about 53% of them seen once. This material consisted of PBMCs, taken after 24 months of ibrutinib treatment. All receptors come from a human donor with chronic lymphocytic leukemia.

The chain links TRBV11-3 to TRBJ2-7; TRBD1 agrees at 8 bases. The CDR3 is made up of 15 amino acids. CDR1 and CDR2 (germline): SGHNT, YENEEA. V lost 1 base to trimming and J lost 1 base; unmatched junction nucleotides: 3. The DNA for the CDR3 is TGTGCCAGCAGCTTAGGCGGGACAGGTTCCTACGAGCAGTACTTC. Translating gives CASSLGGTGSYEQYF.

CDR3 region: CASSPTGDNEQFF. CDR3 in DNA: TGTGCCAGCTCACCAACAGGGGACAATGAGCAGTTCTTC. The chain uses TRBV18 and TRBJ2-1, with 7 bases matching TRBD1. The germline V gene has CDR1 KGHSH and CDR2 LQKENI. There are 13 residues in the CDR3. The ends lost 2 bases at V and 5 bases at J; junction bases unmatched: 0.

This sequence joins TRBV25-1 and TRBJ2-1; maybe TRBD2 (8 bases). The germline gives CDR1 MGHDK, CDR2 SYGVNS. The CDR3 consists of 17 residues. Trimming shortened V by 7 bases and J by 0 bases, and 19 bases separated the two germline ends. CDR3 loop: CASTGRDSSSSYNEQFF. The CDR3, as DNA: TGTGCCAGCACCGGGAGGGACAGTTCAAGCTCCTACAATGAGCAGTTCTTC.

This clone occurred a few times. CDR3 in amino acids: CSAQGAYEQYF. The CDR3 region has the DNA TGCTCCGCACAGGGGGCCTACGAGCAGTACTTC. The gene calls are TRBV20-1 and TRBJ2-7; 8 nucleotides line up with TRBD1. Per germline, CDR1 DFQATT and CDR2 SNEGSKA (reference sequence). The CDR3 has 11 residues.

The rearrangement uses TRBV6-6 and TRBJ2-3; possibly TRBD2 for D (6 bases). The V gene's germline CDR1 is MNHNY and CDR2 SVGAGI (reference sequence). V lost 4 bases and J lost 4, with 15 bases in between. This CDR3 comprises 15 residues. The CDR3 here is CASSFSGDPADTQYF. CDR3 bases: TGTGCCAGCAGTTTTTCGGGGGACCCCGCAGATACGCAGTATTTT.

This clone appeared a few times. The rearrangement joins TRBV2 to TRBJ2-1; TRBD1 matches at 9 bases. Germline CDR1 reads SNHLY; CDR2 reads FYNNEI. The junction had 11 bases not matched to a gene; V was cut back by 6 bases and J by 8 bases. The CDR3 spans 15 residues. The CDR3 loop reads CASRFLQGARYEQFF. The CDR3 coding sequence is TGTGCCAGCAGGTTTCTACAGGGGGCAAGGTATGAGCAGTTCTTC.

The genes are TRBV13 and TRBJ2-7; no reliable D call. CDR1 PRHDT and CDR2 FYEKMQ come from the germline V gene (reference sequence). V lost 4 bases, J lost 5 bases, and 6 bases lay in between. The CDR3 has 11 amino acids. CDR3 sequence (DNA): TGTGCCAGCAGCTCCTTACACGAGCAGTACTTC. As protein: CASSSLHEQYF.

CDR3 amino acids: CASSRDRSNEQYF. The CDR3 DNA reads as TGTGCCAGCAGCCGGGACAGGTCCAACGAGCAGTACTTC. The genes are TRBV14 and TRBJ2-7; 8 bases are shared with TRBD1. The junction had 4 bases not matched to a gene; V was cut back by 4 bases and J by 5 bases. The CDR3 runs 13 residues. Germline assignment: CDR1 SGHDN and CDR2 FVKESK. Variable domain in full (rest from reference TRBV14 and TRBJ2-7): EAGVTQFPSHSVIEKGQTVTLRCDPISGHDNLYWYRRVMGKEIKFLLHFVKESKQDESGMPNNRFLAERTGGTYSTLKVQPAELEDSGVYFCASSRDRSNEQYFGPGTRLTVT.

This clone was detected once. The V gene is TRBV6-1, the J gene TRBJ2-7; maybe TRBD1 (6 bases). The ends were cut back, 1 base at V and 5 bases at J, with 9 bases in the middle. This CDR3 has 13 residues. Germline CDR1 and CDR2: MNHNS and SASEGT. The chain's CDR3 is CASSEGKGDEQYF. The CDR3 DNA reads as TGTGCCAGCAGTGAAGGGAAGGGGGACGAGCAGTACTTC.

The chain is built from TRBV27 and TRBJ2-3; D possibly corresponds to TRBD2 (6 bases). The CDR3 has 15 amino acids. Trimming pared 10 bases from V and 5 bases from J, leaving 22 bases between. The germline V gene encodes CDR1 MNHEY and CDR2 SMNVEV (reference sequence). In nucleotides, the CDR3 is TGTGCCAACCCCCGGACGTCGGCGGGGATAGATACGCAGTATTTT. It is translated as CANPRTSAGIDTQYF.

The chain links TRBV4-1 to TRBJ2-5; D not certain. The CDR3 spans 13 residues. Germline assignment: CDR1 MGHRA and CDR2 YSYEKL. V gave up 0 bases and J gave up 7 bases, with 9 bases separating them. The CDR3 loop reads CASSQDLDGTQYF. As DNA, the CDR3 is TGCGCCAGCAGCCAAGATCTAGACGGGACCCAGTACTTC.

The chain couples TRBV14 to TRBJ1-2; 7 bases map to TRBD1. The CDR3 sequence is 14 residues long. Germline V gene lookup returns CDR1 SGHDN and CDR2 FVKESK. Trimming cost V 4 bases and J 4 bases; bases outside gene matches: 6. The CDR3 here is CASSPGQDLYGYTF. DNA of the CDR3: TGTGCCAGCAGCCCCGGACAGGACCTCTATGGCTACACCTTC.

This chain uses TRBV5-1 with TRBJ1-2, with TRBD1 identical over 9 bases. The CDR3 spans 16 residues. Trimming took 4 bases from V and 3 from J; bases not matched to a gene: 10. The germline CDR1 and CDR2 sequences are SGHRS and YFSETQ. CDR3 nucleotides: TGCGCCAGCAGCCAATGGGACAGGGAAACAGACTATGGCTACACCTTC. Protein: CASSQWDRETDYGYTF.

The CDR3 region is CASSIEGVEFF. The CDR3 coding sequence is TGTGCCAGTAGCATCGAGGGGGTTGAGTTCTTC. V is TRBV19 and J is TRBJ2-1; D is perhaps TRBD1 (6 bases). Trimming took 6 bases from V and 14 from J, leaving 14 bases between them. The CDR3 has 11 amino acids. Germline lookup yields CDR1 LNHDA and CDR2 SQIVND (reference sequence).

The genes are TRBV5-1 and TRBJ1-1; TRBD1 might be the D (6 bases). The germline V gene encodes CDR1 SGHRS and CDR2 YFSETQ. The CDR3 sequence is 13 residues long. The V and J ends lost 0 bases and 8 bases respectively, with 11 bases between them. This chain's CDR3 is CASSLGTEREAFF. CDR3 coding DNA: TGCGCCAGCAGCTTGGGGACAGAAAGGGAAGCTTTCTTT.

V gene TRBV30 combines with J gene TRBJ1-6; D ambiguous. CDR1 and CDR2 (germline): GTSNPN, SVGIG (reference sequence). This CDR3 has 11 residues. The V end lost 4 bases, the J end lost 16 bases, and 14 bases lay between the germline ends. DNA of the CDR3: TGTGCCTGGATGGAGGCCTTCGCTCTCCACTTT. It is translated as CAWMEAFALHF.

The chain employs TRBV11-3 and TRBJ1-3; D not certain. The germline CDR1 and CDR2 sequences are SGHNT and YENEEA. The CDR3 sequence is 14 residues long. V was clipped by 5 bases and J by 0 bases, with 8 bases between them. In DNA form, the CDR3 reads TGTGCCAGCAGCCCCCCCGTCTCTGGAAACACCATATATTTT. Translation gives CASSPPVSGNTIYF.

Of note for this clone: Other DNA sequences in the sample encode the same CDR3. The rearrangement joins TRBV20-1 to TRBJ1-1; D unclear. Germline CDR1 DFQATT, CDR2 SNEGSKA (reference sequence). Trimming removed 5 bases from V and 1 base from J, with 5 bases in between. The CDR3 has 11 amino acids. The CDR3 bases are TGCAGTGCTGTCGGGAACACTGAAGCTTTCTTT. Protein product: CSAVGNTEAFF.

This clone was seen a few times. The rearrangement links TRBV18 to TRBJ2-7; D not certain. With 5 bases removed from V and 4 bases from J, the gap between germline ends came to 6 bases. The CDR3 is 11 residues long. Per germline, CDR1 KGHSH and CDR2 LQKENI. CDR3 nucleotides: TGTGCCAGCTCAATAGGGTACGAGCAGTACTTC. Its translation is CASSIGYEQYF.

The chain couples TRBV18 to TRBJ1-5; D call uncertain. Per germline, CDR1 KGHSH and CDR2 LQKENI. The CDR3 contains 16 residues. Trimming removed 3 bases at V and 1 base at J, with 13 bases between. The CDR3 nucleotides are TGTGCCAGCTCACCCTTCCCCCCCGTAAGCAATCAGCCCCAGCATTTT. This gives the protein CASSPFPPVSNQPQHF.

In its sample, this clone was seen once. The chain uses TRBV6-1 and TRBJ1-6, with D uncertain. The germline V gene encodes CDR1 MNHNS and CDR2 SASEGT. V was clipped by 2 bases and J by 9 bases, with 14 bases between them. The CDR3 length is 15 residues. CDR3 DNA sequence: TGTGCCAGCAGTGAACGGGGAGGGTCGGGTTCACCCCTCCACTTT. Its protein is CASSERGGSGSPLHF.